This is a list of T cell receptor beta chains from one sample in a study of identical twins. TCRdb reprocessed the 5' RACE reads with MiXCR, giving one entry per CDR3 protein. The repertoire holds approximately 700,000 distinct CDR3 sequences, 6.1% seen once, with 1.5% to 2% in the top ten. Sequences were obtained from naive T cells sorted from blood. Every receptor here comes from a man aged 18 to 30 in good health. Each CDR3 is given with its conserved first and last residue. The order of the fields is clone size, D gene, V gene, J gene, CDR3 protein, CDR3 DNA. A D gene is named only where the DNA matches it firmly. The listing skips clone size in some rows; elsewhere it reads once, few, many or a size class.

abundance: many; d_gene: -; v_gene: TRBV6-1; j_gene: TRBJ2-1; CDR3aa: CASWGGGSYNEQFF; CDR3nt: TGTGCCAGCTGGGGAGGGGGCTCCTACAATGAGCAGTTCTTC
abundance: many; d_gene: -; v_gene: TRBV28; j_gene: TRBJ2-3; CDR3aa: CASSKGDTDTQYF; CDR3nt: TGTGCCAGCAGTAAGGGGGACACAGATACGCAGTATTTT
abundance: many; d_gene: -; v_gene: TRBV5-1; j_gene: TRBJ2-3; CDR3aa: CASSLFSTDTQYF; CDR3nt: TGCGCCAGCAGCTTATTTAGCACAGATACGCAGTATTTT
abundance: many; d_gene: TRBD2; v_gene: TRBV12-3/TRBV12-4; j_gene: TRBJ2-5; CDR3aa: CASSLRPSGREETQYF; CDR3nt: TGTGCCAGCAGTTTAAGGCCTAGCGGGAGGGAAGAGACCCAGTACTTC
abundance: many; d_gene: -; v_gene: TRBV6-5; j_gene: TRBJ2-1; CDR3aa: CASSYSTQGENEQFF; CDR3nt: TGTGCCAGCAGTTACTCGACTCAGGGCGAGAATGAGCAGTTCTTC
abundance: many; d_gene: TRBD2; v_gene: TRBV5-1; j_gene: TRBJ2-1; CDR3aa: CASSGTRTSGSSYNEQFF; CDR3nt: TGCGCCAGCAGCGGGACACGGACTAGCGGGAGCTCCTACAATGAGCAGTTCTTC
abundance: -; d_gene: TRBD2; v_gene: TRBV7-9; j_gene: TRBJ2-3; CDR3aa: CASSLVTGLAESDTQYF; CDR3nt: TGTGCCAGCAGCTTAGTGACAGGACTAGCAGAATCAGATACGCAGTATTTT
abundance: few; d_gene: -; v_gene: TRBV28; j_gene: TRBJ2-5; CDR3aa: CASLRDFEETQYF; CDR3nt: TGTGCCAGCCTCAGGGACTTCGAGGAGACCCAGTACTTC
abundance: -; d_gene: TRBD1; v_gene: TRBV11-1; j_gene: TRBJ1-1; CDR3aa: CASSLAIQGGTEAFF; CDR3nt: TGTGCCAGCAGCTTAGCTATCCAGGGGGGCACTGAAGCTTTCTTT
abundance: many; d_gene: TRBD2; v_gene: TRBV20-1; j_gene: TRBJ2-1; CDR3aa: CSALLAGDGSYNEQFF; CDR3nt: TGCAGTGCACTGCTAGCGGGAGATGGCTCCTACAATGAGCAGTTCTTC
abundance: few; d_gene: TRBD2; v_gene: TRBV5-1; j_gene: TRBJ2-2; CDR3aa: CASSPTLAGGPDTGELFF; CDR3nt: TGCGCCAGCAGCCCGACCCTAGCGGGAGGGCCTGACACCGGGGAGCTGTTTTTT
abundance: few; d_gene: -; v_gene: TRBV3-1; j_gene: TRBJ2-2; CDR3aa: CASSQDWADLGELFF; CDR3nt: TGTGCCAGCAGCCAAGATTGGGCCGATCTCGGGGAGCTGTTTTTT
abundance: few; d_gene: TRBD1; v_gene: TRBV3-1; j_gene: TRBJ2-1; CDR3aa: CASSRDRNNEQFF; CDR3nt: TGTGCCAGCAGCCGGGACAGAAACAATGAGCAGTTCTTC
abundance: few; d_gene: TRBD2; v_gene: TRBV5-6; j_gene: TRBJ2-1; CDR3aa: CASSSGLVPNEQFF; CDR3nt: TGTGCCAGCAGCTCGGGACTAGTCCCCAATGAGCAGTTCTTC
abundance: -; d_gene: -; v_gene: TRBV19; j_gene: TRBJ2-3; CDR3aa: CASSLSTGWADTQYF; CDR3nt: TGTGCCAGTAGTCTATCGACCGGCTGGGCAGATACGCAGTATTTT
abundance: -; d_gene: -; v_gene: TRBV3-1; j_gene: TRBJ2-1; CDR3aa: CASSPPSYEQFF; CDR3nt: TGTGCCAGCAGCCCCCCCTCTTATGAGCAGTTCTTC
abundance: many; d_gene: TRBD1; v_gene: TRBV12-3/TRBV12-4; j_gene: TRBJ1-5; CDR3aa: CASGGQERPIALNQPQHF; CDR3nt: TGTGCCAGCGGAGGACAGGAGCGGCCCATAGCACTCAATCAGCCCCAGCATTTT
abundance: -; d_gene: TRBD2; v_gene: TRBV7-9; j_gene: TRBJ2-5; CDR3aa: CASSYPRGREETQYF; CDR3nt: TGTGCCAGCAGCTACCCCCGCGGGAGGGAAGAGACCCAGTACTTC
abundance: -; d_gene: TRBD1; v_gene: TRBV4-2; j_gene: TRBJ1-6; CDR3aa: CASSQDLGQGSSPLHF; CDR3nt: TGTGCCAGCAGCCAAGATCTTGGACAGGGAAGTTCACCCCTCCACTTT
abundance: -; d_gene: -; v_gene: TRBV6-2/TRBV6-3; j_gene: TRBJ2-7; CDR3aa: CASSTPGPSSYEQYF; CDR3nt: TGTGCCAGCAGCACCCCCGGGCCAAGCTCCTACGAGCAGTACTTC
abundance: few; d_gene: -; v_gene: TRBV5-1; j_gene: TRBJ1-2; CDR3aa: CASSSGVGSGYTF; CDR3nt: TGCGCCAGCAGCTCCGGGGTAGGATCTGGCTACACCTTC
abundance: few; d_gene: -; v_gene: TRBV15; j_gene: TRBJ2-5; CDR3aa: CATSRALGGQETQYF; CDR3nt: TGTGCCACCAGCAGAGCACTAGGGGGGCAAGAGACCCAGTACTTC
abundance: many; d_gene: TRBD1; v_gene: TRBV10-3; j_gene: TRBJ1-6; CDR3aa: CAIQGQANSPLHF; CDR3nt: TGTGCCATCCAGGGACAGGCGAATTCACCCCTCCACTTT
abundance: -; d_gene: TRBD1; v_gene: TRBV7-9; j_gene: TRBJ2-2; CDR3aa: CASSPRQGHRTGELFF; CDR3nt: TGTGCCAGCAGCCCGCGACAGGGCCACCGCACCGGGGAGCTGTTTTTT
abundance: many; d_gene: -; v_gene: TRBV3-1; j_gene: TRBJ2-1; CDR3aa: CASSLGLARVSSYNEQFF; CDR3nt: TGTGCCAGCAGCCTGGGCCTAGCTAGAGTAAGCTCCTACAATGAGCAGTTCTTC
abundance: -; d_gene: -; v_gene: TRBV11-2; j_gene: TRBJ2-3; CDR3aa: CASSPGGQF; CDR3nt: TGTGCCAGCAGCCCCGGGGGTCAGTTT
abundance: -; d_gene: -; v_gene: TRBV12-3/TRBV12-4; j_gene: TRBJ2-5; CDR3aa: CASSLGGSRKETQYF; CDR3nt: TGTGCCAGCAGTCTTGGGGGGAGTAGGAAAGAGACCCAGTACTTC
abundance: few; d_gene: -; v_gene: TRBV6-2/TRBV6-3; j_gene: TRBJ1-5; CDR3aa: CASSYFGRYNQPQHF; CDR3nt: TGTGCCAGCAGTTATTTCGGACGGTACAATCAGCCCCAGCATTTT
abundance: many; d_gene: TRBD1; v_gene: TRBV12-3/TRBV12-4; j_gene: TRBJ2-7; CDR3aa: CASSEPGQGVHEQYF; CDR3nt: TGTGCCAGCAGTGAGCCGGGACAGGGGGTTCACGAGCAGTACTTC
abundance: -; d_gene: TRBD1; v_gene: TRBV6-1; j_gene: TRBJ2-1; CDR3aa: CASSETLQGDLNEQFF; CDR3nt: TGTGCCAGCAGTGAAACGCTACAGGGGGACCTCAATGAGCAGTTCTTC
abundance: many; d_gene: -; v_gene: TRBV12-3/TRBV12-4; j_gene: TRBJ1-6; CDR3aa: CASSYTGYDSPLHF; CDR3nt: TGTGCCAGCAGTTACACAGGGTATGATTCACCCCTCCACTTT
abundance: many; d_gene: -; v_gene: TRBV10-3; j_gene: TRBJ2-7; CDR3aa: CAISDRAGLEQYF; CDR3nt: TGTGCCATCAGTGATCGGGCAGGGCTCGAGCAGTACTTC
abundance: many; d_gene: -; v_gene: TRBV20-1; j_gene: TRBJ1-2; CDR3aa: CSARLTPQGGYTF; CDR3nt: TGCAGTGCTAGACTTACCCCGCAAGGAGGCTACACCTTC
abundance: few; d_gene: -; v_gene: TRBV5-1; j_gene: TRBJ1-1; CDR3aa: CASSFEVMNTEAFF; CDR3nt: TGCGCCAGCAGCTTTGAGGTGATGAACACTGAAGCTTTCTTT
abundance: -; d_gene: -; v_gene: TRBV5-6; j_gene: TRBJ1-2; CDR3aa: CASSFEATPPNYGYTF; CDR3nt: TGTGCCAGCAGCTTTGAAGCGACACCGCCTAACTATGGCTACACCTTC
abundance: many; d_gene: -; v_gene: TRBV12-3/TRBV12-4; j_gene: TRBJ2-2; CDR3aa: CASSRGPNTGELFF; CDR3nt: TGTGCCAGCAGCCGCGGGCCAAACACCGGGGAGCTGTTTTTT
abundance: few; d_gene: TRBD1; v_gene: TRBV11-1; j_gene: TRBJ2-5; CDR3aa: CASSFPRGDRLIGETQYF; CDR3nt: TGTGCCAGCAGCTTCCCCCGCGGGGACAGGTTAATTGGGGAGACCCAGTACTTC
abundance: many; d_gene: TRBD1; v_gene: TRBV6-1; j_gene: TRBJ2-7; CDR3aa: CASSQGTGGAEQYF; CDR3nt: TGTGCCAGCAGTCAAGGGACAGGGGGCGCCGAGCAGTACTTC
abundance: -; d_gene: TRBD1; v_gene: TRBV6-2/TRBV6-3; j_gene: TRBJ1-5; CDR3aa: CASRGRQGVSNQPQHF; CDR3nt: TGTGCCAGCAGAGGCAGACAGGGGGTCAGCAATCAGCCCCAGCATTTT
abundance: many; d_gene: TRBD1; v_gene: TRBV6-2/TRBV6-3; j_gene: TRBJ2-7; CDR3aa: CASAYQPGQLYEQYF; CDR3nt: TGTGCCAGCGCTTACCAACCGGGACAGCTATACGAGCAGTACTTC
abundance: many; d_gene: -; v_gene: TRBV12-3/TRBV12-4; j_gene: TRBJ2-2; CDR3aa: CASSVGLINTGELFF; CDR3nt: TGTGCCAGCAGTGTCGGGCTGATTAACACCGGGGAGCTGTTTTTT
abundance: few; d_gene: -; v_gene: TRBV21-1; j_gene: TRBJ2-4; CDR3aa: CASSKVPQSLAKNIQYF; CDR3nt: TGTGCCAGCAGCAAAGTTCCCCAGAGCCTAGCCAAAAACATTCAGTACTTC
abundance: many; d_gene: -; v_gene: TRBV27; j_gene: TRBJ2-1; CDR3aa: CASSSGSAYNEQFF; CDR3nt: TGTGCCAGCAGTTCGGGTAGCGCCTACAATGAGCAGTTCTTC
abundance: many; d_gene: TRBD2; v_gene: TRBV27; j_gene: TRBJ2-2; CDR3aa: CATGLAGGPPGELFF; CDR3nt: TGTGCCACCGGACTAGCGGGAGGCCCCCCCGGGGAGCTGTTTTTT
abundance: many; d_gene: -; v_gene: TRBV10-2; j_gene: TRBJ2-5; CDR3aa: CASRGTLQETQYF; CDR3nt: TGCGCCAGCAGGGGGACTCTTCAAGAGACCCAGTACTTC
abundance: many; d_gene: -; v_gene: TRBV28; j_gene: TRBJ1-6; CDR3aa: CASSRVWAYNSPLHF; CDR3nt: TGTGCCAGCAGCCGCGTCTGGGCCTATAATTCACCCCTCCACTTT
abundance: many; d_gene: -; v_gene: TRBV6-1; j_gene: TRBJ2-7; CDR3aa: CASSETGREQYF; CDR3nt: TGTGCCAGCAGTGAAACAGGGAGAGAGCAGTACTTC
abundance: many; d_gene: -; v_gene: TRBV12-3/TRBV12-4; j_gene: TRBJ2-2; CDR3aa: CASVKGGAIGELFF; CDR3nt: TGTGCCAGCGTAAAGGGGGGGGCGATCGGGGAGCTGTTTTTT
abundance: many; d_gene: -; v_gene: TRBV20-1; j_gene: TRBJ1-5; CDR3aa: CSVPGHLNQPQHF; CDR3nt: TGCAGTGTTCCGGGACACCTAAATCAGCCCCAGCATTTT
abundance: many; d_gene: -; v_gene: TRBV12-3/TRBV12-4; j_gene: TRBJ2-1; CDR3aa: CASSLDLLGQFF; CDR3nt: TGTGCCAGCAGTTTGGACCTCCTCGGGCAGTTCTTC
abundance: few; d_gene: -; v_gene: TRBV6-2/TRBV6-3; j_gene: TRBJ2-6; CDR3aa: CAIERGAAGLSGANVLTF; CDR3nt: TGTGCCATCGAAAGAGGAGCGGCAGGGTTATCTGGGGCCAACGTCCTGACTTTC
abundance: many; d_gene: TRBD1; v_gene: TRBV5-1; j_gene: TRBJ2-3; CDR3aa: CASSLDDRGGPSSTDTQYF; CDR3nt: TGCGCCAGCAGCTTGGACGACAGGGGGGGACCCTCTAGCACAGATACGCAGTATTTT
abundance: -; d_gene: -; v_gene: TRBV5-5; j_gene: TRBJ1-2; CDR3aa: CASSLGVDGYTF; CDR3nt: TGTGCCAGCAGCTTGGGAGTGGATGGCTACACCTTC